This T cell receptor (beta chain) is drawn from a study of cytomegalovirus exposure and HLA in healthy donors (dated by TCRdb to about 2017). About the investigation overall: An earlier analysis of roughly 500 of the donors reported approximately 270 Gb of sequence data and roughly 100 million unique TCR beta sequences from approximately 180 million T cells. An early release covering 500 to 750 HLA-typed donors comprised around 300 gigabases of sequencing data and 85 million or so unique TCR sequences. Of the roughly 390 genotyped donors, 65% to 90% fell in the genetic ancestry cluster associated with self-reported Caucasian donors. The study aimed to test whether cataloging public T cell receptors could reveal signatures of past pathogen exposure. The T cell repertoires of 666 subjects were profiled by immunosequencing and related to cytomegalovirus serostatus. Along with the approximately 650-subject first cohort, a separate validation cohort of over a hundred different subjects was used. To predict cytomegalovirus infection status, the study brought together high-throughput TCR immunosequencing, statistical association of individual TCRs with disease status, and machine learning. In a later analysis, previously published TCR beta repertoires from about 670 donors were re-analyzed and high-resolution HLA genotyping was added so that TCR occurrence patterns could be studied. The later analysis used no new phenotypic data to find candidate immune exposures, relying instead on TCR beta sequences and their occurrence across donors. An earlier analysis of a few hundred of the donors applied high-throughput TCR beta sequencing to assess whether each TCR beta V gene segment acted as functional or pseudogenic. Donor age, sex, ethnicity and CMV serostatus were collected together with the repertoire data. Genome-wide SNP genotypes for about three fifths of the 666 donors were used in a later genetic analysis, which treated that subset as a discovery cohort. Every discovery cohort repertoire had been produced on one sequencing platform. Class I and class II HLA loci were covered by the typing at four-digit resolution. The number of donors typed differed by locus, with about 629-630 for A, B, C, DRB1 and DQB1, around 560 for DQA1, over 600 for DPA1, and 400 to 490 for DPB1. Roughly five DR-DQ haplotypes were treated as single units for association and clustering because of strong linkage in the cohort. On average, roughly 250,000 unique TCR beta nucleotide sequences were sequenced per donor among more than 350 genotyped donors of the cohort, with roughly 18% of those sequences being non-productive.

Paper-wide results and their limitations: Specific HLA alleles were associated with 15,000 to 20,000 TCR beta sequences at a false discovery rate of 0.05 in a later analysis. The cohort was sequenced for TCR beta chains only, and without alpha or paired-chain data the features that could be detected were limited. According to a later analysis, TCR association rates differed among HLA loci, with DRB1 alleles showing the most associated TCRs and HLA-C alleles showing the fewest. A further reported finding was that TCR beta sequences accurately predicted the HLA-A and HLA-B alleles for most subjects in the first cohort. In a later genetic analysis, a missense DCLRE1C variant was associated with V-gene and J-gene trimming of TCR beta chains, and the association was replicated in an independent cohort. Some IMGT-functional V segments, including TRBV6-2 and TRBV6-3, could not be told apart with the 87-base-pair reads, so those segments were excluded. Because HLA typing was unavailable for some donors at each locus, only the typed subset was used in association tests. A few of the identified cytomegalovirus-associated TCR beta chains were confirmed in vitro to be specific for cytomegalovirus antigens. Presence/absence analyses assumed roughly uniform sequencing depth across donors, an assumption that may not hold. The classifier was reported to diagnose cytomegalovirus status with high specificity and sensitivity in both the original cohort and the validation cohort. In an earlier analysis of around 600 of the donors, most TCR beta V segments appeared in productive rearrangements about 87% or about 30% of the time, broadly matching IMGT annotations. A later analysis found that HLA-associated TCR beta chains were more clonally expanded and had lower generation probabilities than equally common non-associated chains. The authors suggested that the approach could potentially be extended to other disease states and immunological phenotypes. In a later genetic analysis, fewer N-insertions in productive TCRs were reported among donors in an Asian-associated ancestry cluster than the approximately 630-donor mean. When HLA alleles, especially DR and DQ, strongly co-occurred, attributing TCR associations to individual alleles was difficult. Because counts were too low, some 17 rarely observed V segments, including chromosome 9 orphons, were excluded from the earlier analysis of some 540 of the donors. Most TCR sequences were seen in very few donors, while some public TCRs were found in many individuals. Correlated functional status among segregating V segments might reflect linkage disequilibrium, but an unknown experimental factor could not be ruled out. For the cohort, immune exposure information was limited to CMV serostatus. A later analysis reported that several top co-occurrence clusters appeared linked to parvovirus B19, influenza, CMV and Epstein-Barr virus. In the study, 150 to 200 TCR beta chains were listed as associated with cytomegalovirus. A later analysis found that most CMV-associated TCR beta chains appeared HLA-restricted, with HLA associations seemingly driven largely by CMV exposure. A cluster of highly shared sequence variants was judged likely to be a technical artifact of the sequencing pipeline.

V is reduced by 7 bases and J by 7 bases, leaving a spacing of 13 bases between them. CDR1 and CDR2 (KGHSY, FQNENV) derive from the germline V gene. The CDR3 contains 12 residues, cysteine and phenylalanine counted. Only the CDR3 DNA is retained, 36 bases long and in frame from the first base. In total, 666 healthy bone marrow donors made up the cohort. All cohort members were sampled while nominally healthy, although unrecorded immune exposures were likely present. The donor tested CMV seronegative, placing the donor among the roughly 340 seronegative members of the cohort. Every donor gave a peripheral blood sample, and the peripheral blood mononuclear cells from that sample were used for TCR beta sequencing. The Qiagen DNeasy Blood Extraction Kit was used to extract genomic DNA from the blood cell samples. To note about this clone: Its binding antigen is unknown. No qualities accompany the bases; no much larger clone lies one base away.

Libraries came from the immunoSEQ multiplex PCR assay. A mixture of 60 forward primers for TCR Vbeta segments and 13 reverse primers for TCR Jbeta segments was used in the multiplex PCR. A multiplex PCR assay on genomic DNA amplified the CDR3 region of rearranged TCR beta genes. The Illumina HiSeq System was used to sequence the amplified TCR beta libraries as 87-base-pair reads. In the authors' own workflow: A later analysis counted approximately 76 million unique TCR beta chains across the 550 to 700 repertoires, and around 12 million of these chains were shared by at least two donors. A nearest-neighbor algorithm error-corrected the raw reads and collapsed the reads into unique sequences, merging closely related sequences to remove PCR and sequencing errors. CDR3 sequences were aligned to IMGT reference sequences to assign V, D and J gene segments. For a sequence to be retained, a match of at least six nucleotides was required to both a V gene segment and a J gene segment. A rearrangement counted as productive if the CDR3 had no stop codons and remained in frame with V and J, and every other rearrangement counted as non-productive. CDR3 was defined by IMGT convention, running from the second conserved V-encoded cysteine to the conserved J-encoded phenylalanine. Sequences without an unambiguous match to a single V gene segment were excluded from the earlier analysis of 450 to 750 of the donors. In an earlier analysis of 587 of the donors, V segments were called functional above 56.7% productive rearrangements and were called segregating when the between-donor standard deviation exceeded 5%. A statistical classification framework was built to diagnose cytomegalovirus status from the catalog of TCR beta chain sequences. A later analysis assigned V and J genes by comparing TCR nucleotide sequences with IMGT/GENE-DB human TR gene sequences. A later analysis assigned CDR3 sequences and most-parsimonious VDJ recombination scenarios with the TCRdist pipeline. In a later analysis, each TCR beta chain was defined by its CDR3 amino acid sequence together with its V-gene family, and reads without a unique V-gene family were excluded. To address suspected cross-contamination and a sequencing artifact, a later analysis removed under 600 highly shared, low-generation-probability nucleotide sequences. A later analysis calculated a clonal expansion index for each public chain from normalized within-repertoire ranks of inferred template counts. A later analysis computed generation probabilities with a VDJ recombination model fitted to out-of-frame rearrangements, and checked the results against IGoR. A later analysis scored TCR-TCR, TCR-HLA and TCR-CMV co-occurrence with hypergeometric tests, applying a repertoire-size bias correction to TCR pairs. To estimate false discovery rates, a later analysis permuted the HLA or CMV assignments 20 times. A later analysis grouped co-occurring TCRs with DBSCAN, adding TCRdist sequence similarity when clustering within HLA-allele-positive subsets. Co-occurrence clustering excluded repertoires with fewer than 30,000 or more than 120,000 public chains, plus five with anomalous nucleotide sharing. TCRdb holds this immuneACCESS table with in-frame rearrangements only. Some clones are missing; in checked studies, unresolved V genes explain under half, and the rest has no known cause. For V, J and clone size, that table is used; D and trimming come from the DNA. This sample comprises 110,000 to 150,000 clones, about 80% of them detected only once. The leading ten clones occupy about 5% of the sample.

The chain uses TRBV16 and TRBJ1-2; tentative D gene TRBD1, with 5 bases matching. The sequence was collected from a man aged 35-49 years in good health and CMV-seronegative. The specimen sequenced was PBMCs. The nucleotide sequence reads TGTGCCAGCACCCACAGCAGGGTTGGCTACACCTTC. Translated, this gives CASTHSRVGYTF.